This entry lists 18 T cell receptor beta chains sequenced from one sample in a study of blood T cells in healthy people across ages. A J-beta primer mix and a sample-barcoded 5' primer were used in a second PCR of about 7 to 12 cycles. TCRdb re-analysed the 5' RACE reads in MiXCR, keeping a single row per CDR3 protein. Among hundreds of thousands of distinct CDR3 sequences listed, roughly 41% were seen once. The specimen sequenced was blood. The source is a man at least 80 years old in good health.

The CDR3 is CSAPSVSEQYF. CDR3 coding DNA: TGCAGTGCTCCGTCGGTCAGCGAGCAGTACTTC. The V call is TRBV20-1, the J call TRBJ2-7; D not certain. The CDR3 has 11 amino acids. The ends were cut back, 5 bases at V and 6 bases at J, with 11 bases in the middle. Germline V gives CDR1 DFQATT, CDR2 SNEGSKA (reference sequence).

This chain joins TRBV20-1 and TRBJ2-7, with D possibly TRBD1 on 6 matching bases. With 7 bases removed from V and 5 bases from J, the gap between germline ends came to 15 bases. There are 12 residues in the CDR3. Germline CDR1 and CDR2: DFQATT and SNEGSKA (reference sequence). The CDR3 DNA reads TGCAGTGTACCGGGCAGGGGCCACGAGCAGTACTTC. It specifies CSVPGRGHEQYF.

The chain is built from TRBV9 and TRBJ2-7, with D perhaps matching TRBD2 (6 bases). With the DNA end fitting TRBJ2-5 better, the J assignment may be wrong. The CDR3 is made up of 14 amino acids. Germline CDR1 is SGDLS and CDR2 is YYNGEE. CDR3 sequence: CASSVAGRLGTQYF. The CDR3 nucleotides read TGTGCCAGCAGCGTAGCCGGGAGACTAGGGACCCAGTACTTC.

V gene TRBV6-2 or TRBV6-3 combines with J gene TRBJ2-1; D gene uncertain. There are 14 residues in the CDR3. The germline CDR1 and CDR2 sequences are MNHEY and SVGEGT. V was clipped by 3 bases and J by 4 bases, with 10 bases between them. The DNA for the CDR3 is TGTGCCAGCAGTTATTCGGGCATGTACAATGAGCAGTTCTTC. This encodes CASSYSGMYNEQFF.

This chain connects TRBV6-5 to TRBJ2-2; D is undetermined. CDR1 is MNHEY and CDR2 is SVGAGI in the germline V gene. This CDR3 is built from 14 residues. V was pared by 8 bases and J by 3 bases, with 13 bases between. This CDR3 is CASLLRRYTGELFF. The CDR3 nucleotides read TGTGCCAGCCTACTCCGGCGATACACCGGGGAGCTGTTTTTT.

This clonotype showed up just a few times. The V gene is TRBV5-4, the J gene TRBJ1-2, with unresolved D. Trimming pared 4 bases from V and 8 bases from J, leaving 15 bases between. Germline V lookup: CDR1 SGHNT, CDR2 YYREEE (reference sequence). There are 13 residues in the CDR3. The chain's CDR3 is CASSPRPGLGYTF. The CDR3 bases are TGTGCCAGCAGCCCCCGGCCCGGGTTGGGCTACACCTTC. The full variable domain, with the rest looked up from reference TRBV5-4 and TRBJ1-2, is ETGVTQSPTHLIKTRGQQVTLRCSSQSGHNTVSWYQQALGQGPQFIFQYYREEENGRGNFPPRFSGLQFPNYSSELNVNALELDDSALYLCASSPRPGLGYTFGSGTRLTVV.

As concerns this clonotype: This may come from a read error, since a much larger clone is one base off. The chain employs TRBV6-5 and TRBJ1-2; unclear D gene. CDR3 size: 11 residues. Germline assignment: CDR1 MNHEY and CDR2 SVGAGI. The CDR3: CTSTSGGGYTF. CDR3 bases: TGTACCAGCACCTCTGGAGGTGGCTACACCTTC.

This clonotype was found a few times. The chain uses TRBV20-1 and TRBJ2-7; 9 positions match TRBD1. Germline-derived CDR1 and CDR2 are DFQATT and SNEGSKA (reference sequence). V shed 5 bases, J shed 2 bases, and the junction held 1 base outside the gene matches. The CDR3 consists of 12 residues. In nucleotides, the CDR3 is TGCAGTGCTGGACAGGGGACCTACGAGCAGTACTTC. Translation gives CSAGQGTYEQYF.

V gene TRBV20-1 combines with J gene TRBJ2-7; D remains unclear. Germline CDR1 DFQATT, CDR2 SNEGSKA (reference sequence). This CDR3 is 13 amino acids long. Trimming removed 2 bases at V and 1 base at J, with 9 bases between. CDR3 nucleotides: TGCAGTGCTAGAATTATCGGGTCCTACGAGCAGTACTTC. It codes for CSARIIGSYEQYF.

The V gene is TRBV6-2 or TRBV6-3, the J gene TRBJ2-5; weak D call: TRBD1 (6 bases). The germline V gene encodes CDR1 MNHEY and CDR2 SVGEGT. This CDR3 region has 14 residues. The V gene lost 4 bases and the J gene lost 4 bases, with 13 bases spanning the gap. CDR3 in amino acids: CASSSGTPGETQYF. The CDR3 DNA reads TGTGCCAGCAGTTCCGGGACACCGGGAGAGACCCAGTACTTC.

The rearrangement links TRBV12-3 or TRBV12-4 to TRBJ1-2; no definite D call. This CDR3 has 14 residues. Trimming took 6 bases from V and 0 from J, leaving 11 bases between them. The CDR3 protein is CASSFQESNYGYTF. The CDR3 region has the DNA TGTGCCAGCAGCTTCCAGGAGTCTAACTATGGCTACACCTTC.

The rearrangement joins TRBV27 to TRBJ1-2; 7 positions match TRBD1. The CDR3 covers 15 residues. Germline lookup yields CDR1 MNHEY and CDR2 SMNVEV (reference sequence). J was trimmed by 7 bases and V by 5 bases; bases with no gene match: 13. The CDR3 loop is CASSPQIGQEVGYTF. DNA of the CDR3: TGTGCCAGCAGTCCACAGATAGGACAGGAAGTTGGCTACACCTTC.

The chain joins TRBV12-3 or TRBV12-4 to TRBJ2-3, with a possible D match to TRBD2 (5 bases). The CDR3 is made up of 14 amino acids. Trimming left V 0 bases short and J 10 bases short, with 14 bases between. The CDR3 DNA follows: TGTGCCAGCAGTTTAGCGGGAGTGGTTCTCTCGCAGTATTTT. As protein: CASSLAGVVLSQYF.

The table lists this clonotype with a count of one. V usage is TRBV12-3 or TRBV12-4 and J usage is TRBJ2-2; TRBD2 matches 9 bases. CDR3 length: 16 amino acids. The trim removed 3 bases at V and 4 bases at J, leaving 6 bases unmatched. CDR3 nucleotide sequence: TGTGCCAGCAGTTTTGTAGGACTAGCGAGCACCGGGGAGCTGTTTTTT. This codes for CASSFVGLASTGELFF.

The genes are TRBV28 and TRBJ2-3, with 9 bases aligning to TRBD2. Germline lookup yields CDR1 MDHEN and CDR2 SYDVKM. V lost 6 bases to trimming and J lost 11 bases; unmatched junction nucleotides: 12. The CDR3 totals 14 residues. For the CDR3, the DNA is TGTGCCAGCAGCCAACCGGCCAGGACTAGCGAGCAGTATTTT. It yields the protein CASSQPARTSEQYF. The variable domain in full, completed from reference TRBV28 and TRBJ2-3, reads DVKVTQSSRYLVKRTGEKVFLECVQDMDHENMFWYRQDPGLGLRLIYFSYDVKMKEKGDIPEGYSVSREKKERFSLILESASTNQTSMYLCASSQPARTSEQYFGPGTRLTVL.

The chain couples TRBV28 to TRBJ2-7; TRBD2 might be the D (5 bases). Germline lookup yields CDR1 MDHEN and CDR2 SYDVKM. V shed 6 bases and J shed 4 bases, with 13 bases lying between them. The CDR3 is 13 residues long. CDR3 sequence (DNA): TGTGCCAGCAGCCTAATCGGGATATACGAGCAGTACTTC. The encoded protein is CASSLIGIYEQYF.

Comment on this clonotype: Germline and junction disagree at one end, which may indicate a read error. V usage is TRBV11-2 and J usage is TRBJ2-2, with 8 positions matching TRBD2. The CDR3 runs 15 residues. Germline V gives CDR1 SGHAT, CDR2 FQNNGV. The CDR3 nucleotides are TGTGCCAGCACCTTAGCGGGACTGAACACCGGGGAGCTGTTTTTT. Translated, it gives CASTLAGLNTGELFF.

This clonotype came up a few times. In nucleotides, the CDR3 is TGTGCCAGCAGTGAGCTACAGGGGGCGAGAGGCTACACCTTC. It is translated as CASSELQGARGYTF. The gene calls are TRBV6-1 and TRBJ1-2, with 9 bases lining up with TRBD1. The CDR3 loop spans 14 amino acids. With V trimmed by 3 bases and J by 8 bases, 7 bases remained unmatched. CDR1 is MNHNS, CDR2 SASEGT, per germline.